This T cell receptor beta chain comes out of a study of T cells expressing NK-cell markers. The wider study: According to the study, TCR beta repertoires originated from sorted CD3+CD56+NKG2C+, CD3+CD56+NKG2C- and CD3+CD56-NKG2C+ T cells. Of eight sequenced donors, seven were HCMV-seropositive and one HCMV-seronegative.

Germline V gives CDR1 LGHDT, CDR2 YNNKEL (reference sequence). The CDR3 spans 13 residues. Points from the study as a whole: Expanded clones of NKG2C+ T cells had an unclear HCMV specificity. Six or seven donors had dominant NKG2C+ clonotypes that comprised about 1.0-7.0% of their CD8+ T cells.

TCRdb reprocessed the 5' RACE reads and stores each CDR3 protein as one record, lacking DNA. This sample's clone table lists about 430,000 distinct CDR3 sequences. As regards this clonotype: The antigen remains undetermined.

The clonotype was recovered from a woman aged 50 to 65 in good health. Sequencing used blood T cells: a sorted CD56 or NKG2C T cell subset, CD4+ or CD8+ T cells, or bulk PBMC T cells (not recorded which). The chain carries TRBV3-1 and TRBJ1-2. The CDR3 sequence is CASSPELLYGYTF. The full variable domain, its missing parts supplied by reference TRBV3-1 and TRBJ1-2, is DTAVSQTPKYLVTQMGNDKSIKCEQNLGHDTMYWYKQDSKKFLKIMFSYNNKELIINETVPNRFSPKSPDKAHLNLHINSLELGDSAVYFCASSPELLYGYTFGSGTRLTVV.